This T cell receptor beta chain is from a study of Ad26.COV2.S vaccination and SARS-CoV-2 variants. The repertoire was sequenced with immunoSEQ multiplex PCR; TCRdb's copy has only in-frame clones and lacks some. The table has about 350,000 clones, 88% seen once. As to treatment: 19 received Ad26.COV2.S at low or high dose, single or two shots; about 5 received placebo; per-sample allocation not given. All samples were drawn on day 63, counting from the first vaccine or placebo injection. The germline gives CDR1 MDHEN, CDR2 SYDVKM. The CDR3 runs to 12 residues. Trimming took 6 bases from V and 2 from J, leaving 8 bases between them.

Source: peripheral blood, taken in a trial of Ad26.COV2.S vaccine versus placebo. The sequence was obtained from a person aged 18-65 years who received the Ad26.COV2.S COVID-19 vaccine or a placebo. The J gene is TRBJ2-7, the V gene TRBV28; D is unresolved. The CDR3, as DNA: TGTGCCAGCAGCGTCAAGGCCTACGAGCAGTACTTC. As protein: CASSVKAYEQYF.